Below, 28 T cell receptor beta chains from the same sample are listed, as sequenced in a study of post-analysis software for immune sequencing data. Study-level results: Higher frequency in patients than in controls was seen for about five TRBV segments, with TRBV5-6, TRBV5-1 and TRBV20-1 among them.

Unique molecular identifiers tagged the TCR beta cDNA libraries. TCRdb reanalysed the PCR reads using MiXCR and keeps one entry per CDR3 protein. The data show 650,000 to 900,000 distinct CDR3 sequences, approximately 44% seen once. The antigens these receptors bind are not known. Sequencing used blood. The receptors were sampled from a girl between 10 and 17 years old with multiple sclerosis.

V gene TRBV7-9 combines with J gene TRBJ1-2; 10 positions agree with TRBD1. CDR1 is SEHNR, CDR2 FQNEAQ, per germline (reference sequence). CDR3 size: 17 residues. V shed 5 bases and J 4 bases; nucleotides not matched to a gene: 13. The CDR3 sequence is CASSTGTGEIRSYGYTF. For the CDR3, the DNA is TGTGCCAGCAGCACCGGGACAGGGGAAATTAGGAGCTATGGCTACACCTTC.

This clonotype has a handful of counts. This sequence joins TRBV7-2 and TRBJ2-1, with 8 bases aligning to TRBD2. V lost 8 bases, J lost 3 bases, and 9 bases stayed unmatched. The CDR3 spans 15 residues. The germline V gene has CDR1 SGHTA and CDR2 FQGNSA. The CDR3 DNA reads TGTGCCAGCGTGACCCAGCGGGGGATCTACAATGAGCAGTTCTTC. Translation gives CASVTQRGIYNEQFF.

This chain connects TRBV9 to TRBJ1-2, with TRBD1 as a possible D gene (6 bases). The germline V gene encodes CDR1 SGDLS and CDR2 YYNGEE. Trimming pared 7 bases from V and 3 bases from J, leaving 16 bases between. This CDR3 has 14 amino acids. The DNA of the CDR3 is TGTGCCAGCGCGGCGGACAGTAGACACTATGGCTACACCTTC. Residues: CASAADSRHYGYTF. Combining the CDR3 with reference TRBV9 and TRBJ1-2 gives the whole variable domain DSGVTQTPKHLITATGQRVTLRCSPRSGDLSVYWYQQSLDQGLQFLIQYYNGEERAKGNILERFSAQQFPDLHSELNLSSLELGDSALYFCASAADSRHYGYTFGSGTRLTVV.

The chain joins TRBV18 to TRBJ2-2, with D unclear. The germline V gene encodes CDR1 KGHSH and CDR2 LQKENI. Trimming removed 3 bases from V and 4 bases from J, with 15 bases in between. The CDR3 runs to 16 residues. CDR3 in DNA: TGTGCCAGCTCACCGCGGCAGTCTTTATCCACCGGGGAGCTGTTTTTT. Translated: CASSPRQSLSTGELFF.

This clonotype was observed a handful of times. V is TRBV12-3 or TRBV12-4 and J is TRBJ2-7; possible D gene TRBD2, 5 bases. With 1 base removed from V and 6 bases from J, the gap between germline ends came to 13 bases. This CDR3 comprises 14 residues. The CDR3 DNA follows: TGTGCCAGCAGTTTAGGGGCTAGCTCGAGCGAGCAGTACTTC. This gives the protein CASSLGASSSEQYF.

The rearrangement links TRBV2 to TRBJ1-5, with TRBD1 matching over 7 bases. There are 12 residues in the CDR3. V gave up 1 base and J gave up 12 bases; unmatched junction bases: 3. Germline V CDR1 and CDR2: SNHLY, FYNNEI. CDR3 nucleotide sequence: TGTGCCAGCAGTGAAGGACAGGGCAACCAGCATTTT. Residues: CASSEGQGNQHF.

The chain uses TRBV14 and TRBJ2-3, with 8 bases matching TRBD2. V was pared by 0 bases and J by 2 bases, with 4 bases of the junction left unmatched. This CDR3 is built from 16 residues. Germline lookup yields CDR1 SGHDN and CDR2 FVKESK. Here the CDR3 reads CASSQDSGATTDTQYF. As DNA, the CDR3 is TGTGCCAGCAGCCAAGATAGCGGGGCCACCACAGATACGCAGTATTTT.

The DNA for the CDR3 is TGTGCCAGCAGTCTGGGACAGAGGGCCAGTCAAGAGACCCAGTACTTC. This encodes CASSLGQRASQETQYF. The chain joins TRBV28 to TRBJ2-5; the match to TRBD1 covers 7 bases. From germline, CDR1 is MDHEN and CDR2 SYDVKM. The trim removed 5 bases at V and 2 bases at J, leaving 11 bases unmatched. The CDR3 is 16 amino acids.

The chain links TRBV20-1 to TRBJ1-1; D uncertain. The CDR3 is made up of 15 amino acids. Trimming stripped 3 bases from V and 1 base from J, with 15 bases between. Germline V CDR1 and CDR2: DFQATT, SNEGSKA (reference sequence). CDR3 in DNA: TGCAGTGCTAGCGGACGGGCAGCCAGGAACACTGAAGCTTTCTTT. Residues: CSASGRAARNTEAFF.

This sequence joins TRBV7-2 and TRBJ2-7, with a weak D call TRBD1 (5 bases). The CDR3 totals 12 residues. Germline V CDR1 and CDR2: SGHTA, FQGNSA. With 8 bases removed from V and 6 bases from J, the gap between germline ends came to 14 bases. CDR3 region: CASGQGTIEQYF. The CDR3 DNA is TGTGCCAGCGGCCAGGGCACAATCGAGCAGTACTTC.

The chain uses TRBV29-1 and TRBJ2-7; no definite D call. Germline loops: CDR1 SQVTM, CDR2 ANQGSEA. Deletions cut 4 bases from V and 0 bases from J, with 4 bases between. The CDR3 sequence is 11 residues long. The CDR3 spells CSVGFSYEQYF. The CDR3 nucleotides read TGCAGCGTTGGGTTCTCCTACGAGCAGTACTTC.

This clonotype turned up a few times. V and J are TRBV6-1 and TRBJ2-1, with 7 bases matching TRBD2. Trimming cost V 6 bases and J 8 bases; bases outside gene matches: 13. This CDR3 is 15 amino acids long. Per germline, CDR1 MNHNS and CDR2 SASEGT. Here the CDR3 reads CASRGRLAVGDEQFF. CDR3 nucleotides: TGTGCCAGCAGAGGGCGACTAGCAGTGGGGGATGAGCAGTTCTTC.

The V gene is TRBV29-1, the J gene TRBJ2-1; no firm D call. Germline V CDR1 and CDR2: SQVTM, ANQGSEA. The CDR3 is made up of 10 amino acids. V was cut by 5 bases and J by 6 bases, with 5 bases left in between. The CDR3 DNA reads TGCAGCGTTCCGGGCAATGAGCAGTTCTTC. This gives the protein CSVPGNEQFF.

The chain links TRBV11-2 to TRBJ2-1; 9 bases match TRBD1. V lost 5 bases and J lost 7; bases outside the gene matches: 12. In germline, CDR1 is SGHAT, CDR2 FQNNGV. This CDR3 is built from 16 residues. This CDR3 is CASSPVGTGSRNEQFF. Here the CDR3 DNA reads TGTGCCAGCAGCCCGGTAGGGACAGGGTCTCGGAATGAGCAGTTCTTC.

In this sample, this clonotype turned up a few times. V usage is TRBV12-3 or TRBV12-4 and J usage is TRBJ2-5, with D unclear. The CDR3 has 14 amino acids. Deletions cut 6 bases from V and 5 bases from J, with 16 bases between. CDR3 sequence (DNA): TGTGCCAGCAGGCCCACAGACCCCCATGAGACCCAGTACTTC. Translating it yields CASRPTDPHETQYF.

In its sample, this clonotype was seen many times. This rearrangement joins TRBV7-2 to TRBJ2-7; D is possibly TRBD1 or TRBD2 (6 bases each). The V end was cut by 2 bases, the J end by 0 bases, with 8 bases between. The germline gives CDR1 SGHTA, CDR2 FQGNSA. CDR3 length: 14 amino acids. The CDR3 loop reads CASSLTGASYEQYF. CDR3 sequence (DNA): TGTGCCAGCAGCTTAACGGGGGCCTCCTACGAGCAGTACTTC.

This clonotype has only a few counts. The rearrangement links TRBV7-6 to TRBJ2-1; D is uncertain. The CDR3 length is 15 residues. The germline V and J ends were trimmed by 5 bases and 8 bases, with 19 bases remaining between them. CDR1 SGHVS and CDR2 FNYEAQ come from the germline V gene. This CDR3 reads CASSPRTISGDEQFF. Here the CDR3 DNA reads TGTGCCAGCAGCCCCCGGACCATTAGTGGCGATGAGCAGTTCTTC.

V and J are TRBV7-9 and TRBJ2-3, with D possibly being TRBD1 or TRBD2 (5 bases each). Trimming pared 1 base from V and 4 bases from J, leaving 9 bases between. The germline gives CDR1 SEHNR, CDR2 FQNEAQ (reference sequence). The CDR3 consists of 14 residues. The CDR3 DNA follows: TGTGCCAGCAGCTTAGAGGGGACGGCAGATACGCAGTATTTT. It codes for CASSLEGTADTQYF.

V is TRBV5-4 and J is TRBJ1-2, with TRBD1 as a possible D gene (6 bases). The V gene's germline CDR1 is SGHNT and CDR2 YYREEE (reference sequence). V was cut by 3 bases and J by 5 bases, with 20 bases left in between. CDR3 size: 16 residues. In nucleotides, the CDR3 is TGTGCCAGCAGCTCTGAAACGACAGGACTTCTATATGGCTACACCTTC. Protein product: CASSSETTGLLYGYTF.

V gene TRBV20-1 combines with J gene TRBJ2-1; no clear D gene. V shed 4 bases and J shed 5 bases, with 6 bases lying between them. The germline CDR1 and CDR2 sequences are DFQATT and SNEGSKA (reference sequence). The CDR3 is made up of 11 amino acids. CDR3: CSATIHNEQFF. The CDR3 nucleotides read TGCAGTGCTACGATCCACAATGAGCAGTTCTTC.

J is TRBJ2-7 and V is TRBV7-8; 8 bases map to TRBD2. V dropped 1 base and J dropped 2; count of bases not matched to a gene: 16. Germline CDR1 SGHVS, CDR2 FQNEAQ. The CDR3 extends over 19 amino acids. This chain's CDR3 is CASSLVVLVTSDIPYEQYF. Here the CDR3 DNA reads TGTGCCAGCAGCTTAGTAGTCTTGGTGACTAGCGACATTCCCTACGAGCAGTACTTC.

This clonotype has a handful of counts. The gene calls are TRBV20-1 and TRBJ1-1; a possible D gene is TRBD1 (6 bases). V gave up 5 bases and J gave up 4 bases, with 17 bases separating them. The CDR3 loop spans 14 amino acids. Germline lookup yields CDR1 DFQATT and CDR2 SNEGSKA (reference sequence). DNA for the CDR3: TGCAGTGCTTGGACCCGGGGGCGTCGCACTGAAGCTTTCTTT. It encodes CSAWTRGRRTEAFF.

The genes are TRBV20-1 and TRBJ2-5; 8 nucleotides line up with TRBD2. The CDR3 totals 15 residues. The V and J ends lost 3 bases and 1 base, in that order; junction bases with no gene match: 7. CDR1 and CDR2 (germline): DFQATT, SNEGSKA (reference sequence). The chain's CDR3 is CSASGDSGTQETQYF. For the CDR3, the DNA is TGCAGTGCTAGTGGGGATAGCGGGACCCAAGAGACCCAGTACTTC.

This clonotype showed up just once. The V gene is TRBV3-1, the J gene TRBJ2-5; 7 nucleotides align to TRBD2. The CDR3 is 14 residues long. J gave up 1 base and V 4 bases, and 3 bases lay outside the gene matches. CDR1 and CDR2 (germline): LGHDT, YNNKEL (reference sequence). CDR3 sequence: CASSRAGIQETQYF. In DNA form, the CDR3 reads TGTGCCAGCAGCCGAGCGGGGATCCAAGAGACCCAGTACTTC.

J is TRBJ2-1 and V is TRBV7-2, with TRBD2 matching over 7 bases. Germline CDR1 reads SGHTA; CDR2 reads FQGNSA. The CDR3 length is 15 residues. Germline trimming cut 1 base from V and 6 bases from J; bases unmatched to any gene: 6. The CDR3 spells CASSLGGGEGNEQFF. CDR3 DNA sequence: TGTGCCAGCAGCTTAGGGGGGGGAGAGGGCAATGAGCAGTTCTTC.

This clonotype was detected a few times. The gene calls are TRBV5-6 and TRBJ2-1; 8 nucleotides agree with TRBD2. There are 15 residues in the CDR3. Germline V lookup: CDR1 SGHDT, CDR2 YYEEEE. V lost 0 bases to trimming and J lost 9 bases; unmatched junction nucleotides: 8. CDR3 DNA sequence: TGTGCCAGCAGCTTGGAGACTAGCGTTCAGAGTGAGCAGTTCTTC. Residues: CASSLETSVQSEQFF.

This clonotype was detected only a few times. This chain connects TRBV11-2 to TRBJ2-1; the match to TRBD2 covers 14 bases. The CDR3 loop spans 14 amino acids. V was pared by 5 bases and J by 14 bases, with 8 bases of the junction left unmatched. Looked up from germline, CDR1 is SGHAT and CDR2 is FQNNGV. The CDR3 nucleotides are TGTGCCAGCAGCCTACGACTAGCGGGAGGGGGGGAGTTCTTC. Protein product: CASSLRLAGGGEFF.

V and J are TRBV12-3 or TRBV12-4 and TRBJ1-4; tentatively, D is TRBD1 (5 bases). V lost 5 bases and J lost 4, with 11 bases in between. The CDR3 is made up of 14 amino acids. CDR3 sequence: CASSNRGGNEKLFF. The CDR3 DNA sequence: TGTGCCAGCAGTAACCGTGGGGGTAATGAAAAACTGTTTTTT.